A selection of T cell receptor beta chains follows, all from one sample in a study of cytomegalovirus exposure and HLA in healthy donors. Generated by immunoSEQ multiplex PCR, the TCRdb table keeps only in-frame clones and is missing some. The sample lists 150,000 to 200,000 clones, roughly 83% seen once, with about 2.2% in the top ten. Sequencing was carried out using PBMCs. These receptors were collected from a woman between 50 and 59 years old in good health and CMV-seronegative. The CDR3 runs from the conserved cysteine through the conserved F or W. The D gene is left open where the match is weak. Only part of the rows carry a size: once, few, many, or a class if the clone is expanded.

v_call	d_call	j_call	clone_size	cdr3_aa	cdr3_nt
TRBV4-1	-	TRBJ2-5	-	CASSRGQQETQYF	TGCGCCAGCAGCCGGGGCCAACAAGAGACCCAGTACTTC
TRBV29-1	-	TRBJ1-1	-	CSVEESPERVF	TGCAGCGTTGAAGAATCCCCCGAGAGGGTCTTT
TRBV4-3	-	TRBJ1-2	once	CASSQDRGGRDYGYTF	TGCGCCAGCAGCCAAGATCGGGGGGGTCGGGACTATGGCTACACCTTC
TRBV4-1	TRBD2	TRBJ2-4	-	CASSQEGLAGSLGAKNIQYF	TGCGCCAGCAGCCAAGAGGGGTTAGCGGGTAGCCTAGGGGCCAAAAACATTCAGTACTTC
TRBV7-2	-	TRBJ2-1	-	CASSLVGGTLYNEQFF	TGTGCCAGCAGCTTAGTTGGGGGGACTCTCTACAATGAGCAGTTCTTC
TRBV7-9	-	TRBJ1-5	-	CASSLYGEASNQPQHF	TGTGCCAGCAGCTTATATGGGGAGGCTAGCAATCAGCCCCAGCATTTT
TRBV4-3	-	TRBJ1-4	-	CASSQVVGGKLFF	TGCGCCAGCAGCCAAGTTGTTGGGGGGAAACTGTTTTTT
TRBV10-3	-	TRBJ2-7	-	CAIGTGLGSYEQYF	TGTGCCATCGGTACAGGGCTGGGCTCCTACGAGCAGTACTTC
TRBV28	-	TRBJ1-4	-	CASSFAGAAEKLFF	TGTGCCAGCAGTTTTGCGGGGGCTGCTGAAAAACTGTTTTTT
TRBV19	TRBD1	TRBJ2-7	once	CASSKGQGYEQYF	TGTGCCAGTAGTAAAGGACAGGGCTACGAGCAGTACTTC
TRBV28	TRBD1	TRBJ2-2	-	CASSSDRANTGELFF	TGTGCCAGCAGTTCGGACAGGGCGAACACCGGGGAGCTGTTTTTT
TRBV19	TRBD1	TRBJ1-2	-	CASTMDRNYGYTF	TGTGCCAGTACCATGGACAGGAACTATGGCTACACCTTC
TRBV2	-	TRBJ2-6	-	CASSVRSGANVLTF	TGTGCCAGCAGTGTCAGGTCTGGGGCCAACGTCCTGACTTTC
TRBV7-8	-	TRBJ2-1	-	CASSLRWSRGLRFNEQFF	TGTGCCAGCAGCTTAAGATGGAGCAGGGGCCTTCGTTTCAATGAGCAGTTCTTC
TRBV14	-	TRBJ1-3	-	CASSPGILSGNTIYF	TGTGCCAGCAGCCCCGGGATCTTATCTGGAAACACCATATATTTT
TRBV28	TRBD2	TRBJ2-7	-	CASSLGLAGVYEQYF	TGTGCCAGCAGTTTAGGGCTAGCGGGAGTTTACGAGCAGTACTTC
TRBV11-2	-	TRBJ2-7	once	CASSYSSYEQYF	TGTGCCAGCAGCTACAGCTCCTACGAGCAGTACTTC
TRBV28	-	TRBJ1-1	-	CASSFQGGGTEAFF	TGTGCCAGCAGTTTCCAGGGAGGGGGCACTGAAGCTTTCTTT
TRBV28	TRBD1	TRBJ2-7	-	CASSNRGTTYEQYF	TGTGCCAGCAGCAACAGGGGAACAACCTACGAGCAGTACTTC
TRBV19	-	TRBJ1-5	once	CASSDTPSVNSNQPQHF	TGTGCCAGTAGTGATACCCCCAGCGTCAATAGCAATCAGCCCCAGCATTTT
TRBV10-1	-	TRBJ2-2	-	CASTTGNTGELFF	TGCGCCAGTACAACAGGGAACACCGGGGAGCTGTTTTTT
TRBV7-6	TRBD2	TRBJ2-3	-	CASRRGASGSTQYF	TGTGCCAGCAGACGAGGAGCAAGCGGGAGTACGCAGTATTTT
TRBV14	TRBD1	TRBJ1-1	-	CASSSDRGAGPNTEAFF	TGTGCCAGCAGCAGTGACAGGGGCGCAGGGCCGAACACTGAAGCTTTCTTT
TRBV6-5	-	TRBJ2-4	-	CASRGGLAKNIQYF	TGTGCCAGCAGGGGAGGTCTAGCCAAAAACATTCAGTACTTC
TRBV7-9	-	TRBJ2-2	-	CASGRDYERELFF	TGTGCCAGCGGGCGGGATTATGAAAGGGAGCTGTTTTTT
TRBV28	TRBD1	TRBJ1-5	-	CASISPPGQGDGTQHF	TGTGCCAGCATATCCCCCCCGGGACAGGGGGATGGGACCCAGCATTTT
TRBV19	-	TRBJ1-5	-	CASSQGGASGNQPQHF	TGTGCCAGTTCTCAAGGCGGTGCTTCGGGCAATCAGCCCCAGCATTTT
TRBV7-2	TRBD1	TRBJ2-2	-	CASRGQPNTGELFF	TGTGCCAGCCGGGGACAGCCTAACACCGGGGAGCTGTTTTTT
TRBV5-6	TRBD1	TRBJ1-1	-	CASSLGATGGTEAFF	TGTGCCAGCAGCTTGGGGGCTACAGGGGGCACTGAAGCTTTCTTT
TRBV6-5	TRBD2	TRBJ2-5	-	CASSYRPGTSRETQYF	TGTGCCAGCAGTTACCGTCCCGGGACTAGCCGAGAGACCCAGTACTTC
TRBV6-5	TRBD2	TRBJ2-1	-	CASSYDGGGNEQFF	TGTGCCAGCAGTTACGACGGGGGGGGGAATGAGCAGTTCTTC
TRBV19	-	TRBJ2-1	-	CASSIGSGSGAGNEQFF	TGTGCCAGTAGTATAGGTTCGGGGTCAGGGGCTGGGAATGAGCAGTTCTTC
TRBV29-1	TRBD1	TRBJ1-2	-	CSVDSGQAYYGYTF	TGCAGCGTTGACTCCGGACAGGCGTACTATGGCTACACCTTC
TRBV16	TRBD1	TRBJ1-1	few	CASSQSRTGNTEAFF	TGTGCCAGCAGCCAATCGAGGACAGGGAACACTGAAGCTTTCTTT
TRBV28	-	TRBJ1-2	-	CASSHLQGYTF	TGTGCCAGCAGCCACCTACAGGGCTACACCTTC
TRBV27	-	TRBJ1-6	-	CASSQNSPLHF	TGTGCCAGCAGCCAAAATTCACCCCTCCACTTT
TRBV5-1	-	TRBJ2-2	-	CASSLSAGANTGELFF	TGCGCCAGCAGCTTGTCGGCAGGGGCGAACACCGGGGAGCTGTTTTTT
TRBV18	-	TRBJ1-1	-	CASSPDPAGNTEAFF	TGTGCCAGCTCACCAGACCCAGCGGGGAACACTGAAGCTTTCTTT
TRBV2	-	TRBJ2-7	-	CASRARVQYF	TGTGCCAGCAGAGCGAGGGTGCAGTACTTC
TRBV18	-	TRBJ2-7	-	CASSPSLFEQYF	TGTGCCAGCTCACCCTCGCTTTTCGAGCAGTACTTC